This T cell receptor (beta chain) was sequenced for a study of human T cells and chemical hapten exposure. The time point: healthy volunteer bleed at 2 weeks. Whole blood, unfractionated, served as the material for total RNA extraction. TCRdb called the RACE reads again in MiXCR, with one record for every CDR3 protein. The table records more than 70,000 distinct CDR3 sequences, about 8.6% of them present only once. The sample holds many counts of this clonotype. The CDR3 contains 14 residues. J lost 13 bases, V lost 5 bases, and 9 bases had no gene match. Looked up from germline, CDR1 is SEHNR and CDR2 is FQNEAQ (reference sequence).

The V and J genes are TRBV7-9 and TRBJ1-6; 9 positions match TRBD1. This receptor was identified in a female donor in good health. Some clones in this sample may be carry-over from other donors' samples. Material for sequencing was whole blood. CDR3 DNA sequence: TGTGCCAGCAGCCCGGGGACAGGGAAATTTCCCCTCCACTTT. This translates into CASSPGTGKFPLHF.